One and the same sample provided the 5 T cell receptor beta chains below, sequenced in a study of lymphopenia after photon versus proton radiotherapy. Profiling relied on immunoSEQ multiplex PCR, and the TCRdb table lists in-frame clones only, not all of them. The sample comprises around 35,000 clones, approximately 81% of which are singletons, and under 3% rests with the top ten. The sequencing here drew on peripheral blood, taken from a patient treated with photon-based radiotherapy. These TCRs come from a man aged 50-60 years with gastric cancer.

The V gene is TRBV5-4, the J gene TRBJ2-2, with TRBD1 matching 9 bases. V lost 4 bases and J lost 1; bases outside the gene matches: 5. In germline, CDR1 is SGHNT, CDR2 YYREEE (reference sequence). This CDR3 has 16 residues. The CDR3, as DNA: TGTGCCAGCAGCCCGGTGGACAGGGGGAACACCGGGGAGCTGTTTTTT. As protein: CASSPVDRGNTGELFF.

Only a few counts were recorded for this clone. The CDR3 region is CASSAEVDYEQYF. The CDR3 nucleotides are TGTGCCAGCAGTGCAGAGGTGGACTACGAGCAGTACTTC. The J gene is TRBJ2-7, the V gene TRBV2; no definite D call. V was cut by 4 bases and J by 3 bases, with 10 bases left in between. This CDR3 spans 13 amino acids. Germline values: CDR1 SNHLY, CDR2 FYNNEI. Full variable domain (missing parts from reference TRBV2 and TRBJ2-7): EPEVTQTPSHQVTQMGQEVILRCVPISNHLYFYWYRQILGQKVEFLVSFYNNEISEKSEIFDDQFSVERPDGSNFTLKIRSTKLEDSAMYFCASSAEVDYEQYFGPGTRLTVT.

The V and J genes are TRBV19 and TRBJ2-3, with D hard to call. This CDR3 spans 15 amino acids. Germline assignment: CDR1 LNHDA and CDR2 SQIVND (reference sequence). With 2 bases removed from V and 2 bases from J, the gap between germline ends came to 11 bases. The CDR3 nucleotides are TGTGCCAGTAGTATAAAGGGAATCCTCACAGATACGCAGTATTTT. Protein product: CASSIKGILTDTQYF.

The chain uses TRBV7-9 and TRBJ2-1; D may correspond to TRBD1 or TRBD2 (5 bases each). The CDR3 length is 16 residues. V was clipped by 7 bases and J by 1 base, with 17 bases between them. The germline CDR1 and CDR2 sequences are SEHNR and FQNEAQ (reference sequence). The CDR3 DNA is TGTGCCAGCACCCTTCTTGGGGACCTATCCTACAATGAGCAGTTCTTC. As protein: CASTLLGDLSYNEQFF.

Remarks on this clone: Germline and junction disagree at one end, which may indicate a read error. The chain uses TRBV5-6 and TRBJ2-5; 7 positions match TRBD2. Germline values: CDR1 SGHDT, CDR2 YYEEEE. The CDR3 contains 12 residues. CDR3 nucleotides: TGTGCCAGCAGCTTGGGCCTAGCGGACCCAGACTTC. This codes for CASSLGLADPDF.